This T cell receptor beta chain came from a study of blood T cell repertoires in COVID-19. On the study more broadly: Collection of acute and convalescent COVID-19 samples took place in the United States, Italy and Spain. Nucleic acid was either cDNA or gDNA, and it came from T cells, B-cell-depleted T cells, or PBMCs.

As processed by the authors: Using reference gene primer amplification, nucleated cell counts were estimated. TCRdb keeps only in-frame clones here, not all; method: immunoSEQ multiplex PCR. The DNA was the basis for D and trimming; V, J and clone size are from that table. This table holds about 180,000 clones, 65% to 90% found once. Trimming took 6 bases from V and 0 from J, leaving 18 bases between them. CDR1 is MDHEN and CDR2 is SYDVKM in the germline V gene. The CDR3 extends over 16 amino acids. Sequenced input: peripheral blood. The gene calls are TRBV28 and TRBJ2-7; TRBD2 might be the D (7 bases). This TCR was recovered from a human donor in a cohort sampled during active COVID-19. CDR3 sequence reads: CASSEGGARLSYEQYF. The CDR3, as DNA: TGTGCCAGCAGCGAGGGGGGGGCCCGACTCTCCTACGAGCAGTACTTC. The whole variable domain, filled in from reference TRBV28 and TRBJ2-7, reads DVKVTQSSRYLVKRTGEKVFLECVQDMDHENMFWYRQDPGLGLRLIYFSYDVKMKEKGDIPEGYSVSREKKERFSLILESASTNQTSMYLCASSEGGARLSYEQYFGPGTRLTVT.